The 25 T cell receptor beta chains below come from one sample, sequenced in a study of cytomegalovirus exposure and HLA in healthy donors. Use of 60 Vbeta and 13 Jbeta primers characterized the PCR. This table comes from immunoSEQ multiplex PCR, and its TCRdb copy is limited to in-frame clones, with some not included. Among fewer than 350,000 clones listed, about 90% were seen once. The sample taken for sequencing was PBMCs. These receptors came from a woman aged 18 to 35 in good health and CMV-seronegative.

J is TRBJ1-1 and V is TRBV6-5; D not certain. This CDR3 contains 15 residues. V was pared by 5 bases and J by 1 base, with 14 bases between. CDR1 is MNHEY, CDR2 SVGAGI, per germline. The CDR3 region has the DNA TGTGCCAGCAGTCCTGTTTCAGGCTGGAACACTGAAGCTTTCTTT. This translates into CASSPVSGWNTEAFF.

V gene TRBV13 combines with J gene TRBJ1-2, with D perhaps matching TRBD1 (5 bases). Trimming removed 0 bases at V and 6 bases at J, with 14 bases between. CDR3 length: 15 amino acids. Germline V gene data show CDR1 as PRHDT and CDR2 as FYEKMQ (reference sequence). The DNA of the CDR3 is TGTGCCAGCAGCTTAGGCCGGGGGGGAGGGGATGGCTACACCTTC. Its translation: CASSLGRGGGDGYTF.

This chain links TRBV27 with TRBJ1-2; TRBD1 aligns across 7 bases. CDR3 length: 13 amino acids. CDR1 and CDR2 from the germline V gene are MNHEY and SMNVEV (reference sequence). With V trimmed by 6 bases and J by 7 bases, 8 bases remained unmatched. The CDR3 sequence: CASRNTGDPGYTF. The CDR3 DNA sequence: TGTGCCAGCAGGAACACAGGGGACCCTGGCTACACCTTC.

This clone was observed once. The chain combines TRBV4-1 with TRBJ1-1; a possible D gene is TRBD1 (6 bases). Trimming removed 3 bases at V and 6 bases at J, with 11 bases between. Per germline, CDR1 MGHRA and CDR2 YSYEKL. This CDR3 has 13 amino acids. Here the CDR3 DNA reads TGCGCCAGCAGCCAGTCAGGGGTAGCTGAAGCTTTCTTT. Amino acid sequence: CASSQSGVAEAFF.

CDR3 in DNA: TGTGCCAGCAGCTTTAAGGGACAATATAATTCACCCCTCCACTTT. Translated: CASSFKGQYNSPLHF. V gene TRBV11-2 combines with J gene TRBJ1-6; possibly TRBD1 for D (6 bases). The V end lost 3 bases, the J end lost 4 bases, and 10 bases lay between the germline ends. Germline V gives CDR1 SGHAT, CDR2 FQNNGV. The CDR3 length is 15 residues.

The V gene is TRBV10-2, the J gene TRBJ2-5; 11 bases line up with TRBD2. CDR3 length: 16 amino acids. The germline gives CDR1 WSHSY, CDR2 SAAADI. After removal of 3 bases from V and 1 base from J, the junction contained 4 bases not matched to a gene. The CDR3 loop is CASSDLLAGAQETQYF. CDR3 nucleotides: TGCGCCAGCAGTGATCTACTAGCGGGGGCCCAAGAGACCCAGTACTTC.

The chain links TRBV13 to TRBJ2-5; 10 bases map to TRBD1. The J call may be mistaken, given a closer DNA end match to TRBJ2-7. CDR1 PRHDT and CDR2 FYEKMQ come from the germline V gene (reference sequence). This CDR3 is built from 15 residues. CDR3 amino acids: CASSSRDRGSYEQYF. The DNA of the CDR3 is TGTGCCAGCAGCTCCCGGGACAGGGGTTCCTACGAGCAGTACTTC.

This CDR3 is CASSLDPGLAKSYNEQFF. The CDR3 DNA follows: TGTGCCAGCAGCTTAGACCCGGGACTAGCGAAATCCTACAATGAGCAGTTCTTC. The chain recombines TRBV7-2 with TRBJ2-1, with 10 bases lining up with TRBD2. V shed 1 base, J shed 1 base, and the junction held 7 bases outside the gene matches. Germline V CDR1 and CDR2: SGHTA, FQGNSA. The CDR3 is 18 amino acids.

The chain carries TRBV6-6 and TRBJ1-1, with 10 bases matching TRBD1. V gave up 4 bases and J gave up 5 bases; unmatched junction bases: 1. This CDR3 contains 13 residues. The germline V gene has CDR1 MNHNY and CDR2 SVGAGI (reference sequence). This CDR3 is CASSLGQGTEAFF. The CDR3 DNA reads TGTGCCAGCAGTTTGGGACAGGGGACTGAAGCTTTCTTT.

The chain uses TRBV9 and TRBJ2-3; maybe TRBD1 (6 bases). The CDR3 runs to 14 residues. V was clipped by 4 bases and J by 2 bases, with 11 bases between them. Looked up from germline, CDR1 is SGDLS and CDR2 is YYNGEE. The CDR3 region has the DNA TGTGCCAGCAGCACAGGACAGCACACAGATACGCAGTATTTT. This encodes CASSTGQHTDTQYF.

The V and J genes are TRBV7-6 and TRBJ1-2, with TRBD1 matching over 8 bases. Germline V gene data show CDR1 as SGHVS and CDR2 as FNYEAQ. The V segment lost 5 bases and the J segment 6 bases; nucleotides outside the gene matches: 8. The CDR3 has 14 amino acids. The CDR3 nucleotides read TGTGCCAGCAGCCCGACAGGGGTTGGCGATGGCTACACCTTC. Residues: CASSPTGVGDGYTF.

The CDR3 loop reads CASSFQGAGTDTQYF. In DNA, the CDR3 is TGCGCCAGCAGCTTTCAGGGTGCGGGGACAGATACGCAGTATTTT. The rearrangement links TRBV5-1 to TRBJ2-3; possibly TRBD2 for D (6 bases). The CDR3 totals 15 residues. In germline, CDR1 is SGHRS, CDR2 YFSETQ. The germline V and J ends were trimmed by 2 bases and 3 bases, with 13 bases remaining between them. The full variable domain, rest sourced from reference TRBV5-1 and TRBJ2-3, is KAGVTQTPRYLIKTRGQQVTLSCSPISGHRSVSWYQQTPGQGLQFLFEYFSETQRNKGNFPGRFSGRQFSNSRSEMNVSTLELGDSALYLCASSFQGAGTDTQYFGPGTRLTVL.

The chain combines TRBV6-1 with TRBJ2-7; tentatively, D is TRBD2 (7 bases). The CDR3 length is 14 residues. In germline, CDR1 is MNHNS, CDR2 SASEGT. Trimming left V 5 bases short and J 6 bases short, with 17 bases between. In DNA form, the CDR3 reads TGTGCCAGCAGTATCCGGGCGGGGGCGCTCGAGCAGTACTTC. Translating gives CASSIRAGALEQYF.

The CDR3 nucleotides are TGTGCCAGTGAAACTAGCGAATACACAGATACGCAGTATTTT. It encodes CASETSEYTDTQYF. J is TRBJ2-3 and V is TRBV13, with 7 bases fitting TRBD2. V shed 9 bases and J 2 bases; nucleotides not matched to a gene: 8. CDR1 is PRHDT, CDR2 FYEKMQ, per germline (reference sequence). The length of the CDR3 is 14 residues.

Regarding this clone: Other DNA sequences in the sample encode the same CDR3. CDR3 coding DNA: TGTGCTTCGGGACTTAATTCACCCCTCCACTTT. It codes for CASGLNSPLHF. V is TRBV27 and J is TRBJ1-6; perhaps TRBD1 as D (5 bases). Germline V gives CDR1 MNHEY, CDR2 SMNVEV (reference sequence). The length of the CDR3 is 11 residues.

CDR3 region: CASSSMLVGLGTEAFF. The CDR3, as DNA: TGTGCCAGCAGTTCCATGCTTGTGGGGCTTGGCACTGAAGCTTTCTTT. This chain uses TRBV28 with TRBJ1-1; possible D gene TRBD1, 5 bases. This CDR3 contains 16 residues. Germline CDR1 reads MDHEN; CDR2 reads SYDVKM. Trimming stripped 4 bases from V and 4 bases from J, with 19 bases between.

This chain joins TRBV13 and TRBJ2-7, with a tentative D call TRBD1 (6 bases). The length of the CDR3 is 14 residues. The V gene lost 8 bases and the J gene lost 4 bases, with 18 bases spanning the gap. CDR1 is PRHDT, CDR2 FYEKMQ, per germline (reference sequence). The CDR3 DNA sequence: TGTGCCAGCGGTCCGGGACAAAGGGCTTACGAGCAGTACTTC. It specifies CASGPGQRAYEQYF. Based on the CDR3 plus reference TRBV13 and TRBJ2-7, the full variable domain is AAGVIQSPRHLIKEKRETATLKCYPIPRHDTVYWYQQGPGQDPQFLISFYEKMQSDKGSIPDRFSAQQFSDYHSELNMSSLELGDSALYFCASGPGQRAYEQYFGPGTRLTVT.

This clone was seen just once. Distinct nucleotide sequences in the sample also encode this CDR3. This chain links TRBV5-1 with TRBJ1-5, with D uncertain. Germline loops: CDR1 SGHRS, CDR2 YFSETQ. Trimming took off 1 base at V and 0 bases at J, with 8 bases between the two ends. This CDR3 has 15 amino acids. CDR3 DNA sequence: TGCGCCAGCAGCTTGTCAGGTTCTAGCAATCAGCCCCAGCATTTT. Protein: CASSLSGSSNQPQHF.

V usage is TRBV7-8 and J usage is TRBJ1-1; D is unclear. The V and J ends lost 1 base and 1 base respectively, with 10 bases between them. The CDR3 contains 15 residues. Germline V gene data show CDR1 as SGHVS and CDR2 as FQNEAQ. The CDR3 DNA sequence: TGTGCCAGCAGCTTAGTTGGGTCGGGGAACACTGAAGCTTTCTTT. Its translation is CASSLVGSGNTEAFF. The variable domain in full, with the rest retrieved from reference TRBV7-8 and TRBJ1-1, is GAGVSQSPRYKVAKRGQDVALRCDPISGHVSLFWYQQALGQGPEFLTYFQNEAQLDKSGLPSDRFFAERPEGSVSTLKIQRTQQEDSAVYLCASSLVGSGNTEAFFGQGTRLTVV.

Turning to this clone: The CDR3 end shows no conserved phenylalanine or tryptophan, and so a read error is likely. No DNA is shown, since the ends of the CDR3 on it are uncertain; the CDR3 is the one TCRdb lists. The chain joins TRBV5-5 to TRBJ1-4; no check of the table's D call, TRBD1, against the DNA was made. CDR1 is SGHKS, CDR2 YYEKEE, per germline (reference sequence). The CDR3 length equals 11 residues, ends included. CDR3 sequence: CASSLTGEKSC.

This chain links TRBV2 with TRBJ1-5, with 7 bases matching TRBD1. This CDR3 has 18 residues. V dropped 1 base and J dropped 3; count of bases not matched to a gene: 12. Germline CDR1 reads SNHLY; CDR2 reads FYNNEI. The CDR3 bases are TGTGCCAGCAGTGAAGGAGCGGACAGGTCACACATCAATCAGCCCCAGCATTTT. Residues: CASSEGADRSHINQPQHF.

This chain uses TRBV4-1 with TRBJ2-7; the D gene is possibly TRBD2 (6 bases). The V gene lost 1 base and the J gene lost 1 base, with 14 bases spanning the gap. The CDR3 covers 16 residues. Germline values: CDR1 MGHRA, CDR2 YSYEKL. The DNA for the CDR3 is TGCGCCAGCAGCCAAGGAGGAGGGCCGACTTCCTACGAGCAGTACTTC. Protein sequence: CASSQGGGPTSYEQYF.

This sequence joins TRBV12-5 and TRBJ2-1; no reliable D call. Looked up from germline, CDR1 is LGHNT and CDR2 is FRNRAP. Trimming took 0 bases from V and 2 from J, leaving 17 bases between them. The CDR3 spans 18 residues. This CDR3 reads CASGLVAGTTRPYNEQFF. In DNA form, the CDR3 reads TGTGCTAGTGGTTTGGTCGCAGGTACGACCCGACCCTACAATGAGCAGTTCTTC. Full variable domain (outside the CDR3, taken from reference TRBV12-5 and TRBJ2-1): DARVTQTPRHKVTEMGQEVTMRCQPILGHNTVFWYRQTMMQGLELLAYFRNRAPLDDSGMPKDRFSAEMPDATLATLKIQPSEPRDSAVYFCASGLVAGTTRPYNEQFFGPGTRLTVL.

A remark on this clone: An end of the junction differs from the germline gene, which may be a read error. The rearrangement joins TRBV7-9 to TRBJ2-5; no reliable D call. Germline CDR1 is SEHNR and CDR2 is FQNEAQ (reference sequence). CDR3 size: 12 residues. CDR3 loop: CSSSWAKETQYF. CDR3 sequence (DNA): TGTTCCAGCAGCTGGGCAAAAGAGACCCAGTACTTC.

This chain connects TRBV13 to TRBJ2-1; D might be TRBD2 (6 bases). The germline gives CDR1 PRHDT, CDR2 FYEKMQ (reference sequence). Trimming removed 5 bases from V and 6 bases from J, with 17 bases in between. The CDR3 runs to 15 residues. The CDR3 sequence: CASSPGTGPGNEQFF. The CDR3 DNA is TGTGCCAGCAGCCCCGGGACTGGCCCCGGCAATGAGCAGTTCTTC.